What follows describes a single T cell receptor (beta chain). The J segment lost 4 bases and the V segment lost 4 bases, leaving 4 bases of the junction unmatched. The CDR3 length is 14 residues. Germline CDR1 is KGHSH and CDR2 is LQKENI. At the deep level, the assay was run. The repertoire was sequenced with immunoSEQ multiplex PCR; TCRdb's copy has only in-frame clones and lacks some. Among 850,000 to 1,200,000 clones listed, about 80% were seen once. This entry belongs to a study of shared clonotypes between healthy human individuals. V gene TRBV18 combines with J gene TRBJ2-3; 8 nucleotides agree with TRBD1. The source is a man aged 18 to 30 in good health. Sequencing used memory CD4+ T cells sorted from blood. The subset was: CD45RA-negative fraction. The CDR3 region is CASSQQGGADTQYF. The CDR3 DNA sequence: TGTGCCAGCTCACAACAGGGGGGCGCAGATACGCAGTATTTT.